This entry features one T cell receptor (beta chain) sequence. Original processing notes: How many nucleated cells were present was estimated from reference gene primer amplification. TCRdb keeps only in-frame clones here, not all; method: immunoSEQ multiplex PCR. V and J calls and clone size are as listed in that table; D and trimming were resolved from the DNA. There are approximately 240,000 clones in the sample; 75% to 95% occur only once, and 1.5% to 2% lies in the top ten. Living in under 30 US areas, the participants were between 18 and 89 years of age. Grouping used clinical history reported by participants in a survey and questionnaire. This sample is part of a study of blood T cell repertoires in COVID-19. The overall study: PBMCs, B-cell-depleted T cells, or T cells provided the cDNA or gDNA that made up the material.

Losses at the gene ends were 5 bases for V and 6 bases for J; bases not matched to a gene: 9. The CDR3 runs 15 residues. In germline, CDR1 is SGHTA, CDR2 FQGNSA. The chain has TRBV7-2 and TRBJ1-5, with 8 nucleotides matching TRBD1. The specimen was PBMCs or T cells enriched from blood (not recorded which). This TCR was recovered from a woman aged 18-30 years who had recovered from COVID-19. CDR3 in amino acids: CASSPRGQGVQPQHF. In nucleotides, the CDR3 is TGTGCCAGCAGCCCCAGGGGGCAGGGGGTTCAGCCCCAGCATTTT.